This T cell receptor (beta chain) was found in a study of T cells after yellow fever vaccination. Study-level findings and limits: Some clonotypes were seen in both the CD4 and the CD8 compartments. These made up a small share and likely arose from convergent recombination.

Each CDR3 protein is one row after TCRdb ran MiXCR on the 5' RACE reads. The sample records about 510,000 distinct CDR3 sequences, 21% being singletons. This clonotype was counted a few times. Its antigen remains unknown. V lost 4 bases and J 1 base, leaving 12 bases between the germline ends. CDR1 is SGDLS, CDR2 YYNGEE, per germline. This CDR3 region has 15 residues. Sequenced here: PBMCs, sampled less than 25 days after the first yellow fever vaccination. The sequence was collected from a man aged 18 to 29 who received the YFV17D yellow fever vaccine. The chain combines TRBV9 with TRBJ2-1; D may be TRBD2 (6 bases). CDR3 DNA: TGTGCCAGCAGCCCCCGGGAGAGGTCCTACAATGAGCAGTTCTTC. Translated, it gives CASSPRERSYNEQFF.